Each of the 20 T cell receptor beta chains below was sequenced from the same sample in a study of cytomegalovirus exposure and HLA in healthy donors. Vbeta (60) and Jbeta (13) primers were used in the PCR. The repertoire was sequenced with immunoSEQ multiplex PCR; TCRdb's copy has only in-frame clones and lacks some. The sample has about 160,000 clones; about 76% are singletons. The sample consisted of PBMCs. All receptors derive from a female donor in good health and CMV-seronegative.

J is TRBJ1-1 and V is TRBV10-3; D perhaps matches TRBD1 (5 bases). CDR3 length: 15 amino acids. The ends were cut back, 3 bases at V and 2 bases at J, with 13 bases in the middle. Germline V lookup: CDR1 ENHRY, CDR2 SYGVKD. The CDR3 coding sequence is TGTGCCATCAGTGACGCTGGCGACAGAAACACTGAAGCTTTCTTT. Protein: CAISDAGDRNTEAFF.

This clone has more than one count but fewer than ten. The V gene is TRBV27, the J gene TRBJ2-6, with 12 bases aligning to TRBD2. V trimming: 4 bases; J trimming: 2 bases; junction bases outside the gene matches: 6. CDR3 size: 18 residues. CDR1 and CDR2 from the germline V gene are MNHEY and SMNVEV (reference sequence). The CDR3: CASSSRTSGMAGANVLTF. The CDR3 region has the DNA TGTGCCAGCAGTTCAAGGACTAGCGGGATGGCTGGGGCCAACGTCCTGACTTTC.

The chain uses TRBV19 and TRBJ1-2; TRBD1 might be the D (6 bases). This CDR3 has 15 amino acids. V was pared by 7 bases and J by 2 bases, with 17 bases between. Germline values: CDR1 LNHDA, CDR2 SQIVND (reference sequence). CDR3 residues: CASTEQGAGNYGYTF. For the CDR3, the DNA is TGTGCCAGTACAGAACAGGGAGCGGGGAACTATGGCTACACCTTC.

The chain is built from TRBV6-4 and TRBJ1-2; 8 bases are a match to TRBD1. With V trimmed by 6 bases and J by 4 bases, 10 bases remained unmatched. The CDR3 totals 15 residues. Looked up from germline, CDR1 is MRHNA and CDR2 is SNTAGT. CDR3 region: CASSFSRTGSYGYTF. CDR3 sequence (DNA): TGTGCCAGCAGCTTTTCACGGACAGGGAGCTATGGCTACACCTTC.

The gene calls are TRBV7-6 and TRBJ1-1; a possible D gene is TRBD1 (5 bases). This CDR3 has 14 amino acids. The V gene lost 4 bases and the J gene lost 1 base, with 10 bases spanning the gap. Germline loops: CDR1 SGHVS, CDR2 FNYEAQ. The CDR3: CASSSLTANTEAFF. CDR3 DNA sequence: TGTGCCAGCAGCTCCTTGACAGCGAACACTGAAGCTTTCTTT. Full variable domain (rest looked up from reference TRBV7-6 and TRBJ1-1): GAGVSQSPRYKVTKRGQDVALRCDPISGHVSLYWYRQALGQGPEFLTYFNYEAQQDKSGLPNDRFSAERPEGSISTLTIQRTEQRDSAMYRCASSSLTANTEAFFGQGTRLTVV.

This clone was seen more than once but under ten times. The chain joins TRBV20-1 to TRBJ2-7; tentative D call: TRBD1 (5 bases). V lost 7 bases, J lost 5 bases, and 9 bases lay in between. The CDR3 loop spans 10 amino acids. Germline-derived CDR1 and CDR2 are DFQATT and SNEGSKA (reference sequence). CDR3 DNA sequence: TGCAGTGGGTTAGGGGACGAGCAGTACTTC. Translating it yields CSGLGDEQYF.

CDR3 DNA: TGCGCCAGCAGCCGTTCGGGACAGGTTATGAACACTGAAGCTTTCTTT. It specifies CASSRSGQVMNTEAFF. The J gene is TRBJ1-1, the V gene TRBV5-1; TRBD1 matches 8 bases. The CDR3 extends over 16 amino acids. V trimming: 4 bases; J trimming: 0 bases; junction bases outside the gene matches: 8. Germline V lookup: CDR1 SGHRS, CDR2 YFSETQ.

This clone was counted a single time. The chain uses TRBV30 and TRBJ2-7; a possible D gene is TRBD1 (6 bases). The CDR3 is 13 residues long. V lost 1 base and J 6 bases, leaving 13 bases between the germline ends. Germline CDR1 GTSNPN, CDR2 SVGIG (reference sequence). This chain's CDR3 is CAWSADYRVEQYF. The CDR3 DNA reads TGTGCCTGGAGTGCAGACTACAGGGTCGAGCAGTACTTC.

The chain uses TRBV27 and TRBJ2-3, with no clear D. The germline gives CDR1 MNHEY, CDR2 SMNVEV (reference sequence). CDR3 length: 15 amino acids. The V gene lost 5 bases and the J gene lost 4 bases, with 16 bases spanning the gap. DNA of the CDR3: TGTGCCAGCAGTCCCGCGGCAGTTGCGCCAGATACGCAGTATTTT. As protein: CASSPAAVAPDTQYF.

The sample holds a few counts of this clone. The rearrangement links TRBV6-1 to TRBJ1-2; TRBD1 matches at 9 bases. V was clipped by 6 bases and J by 3 bases; unmatched bases: 5. The germline CDR1 and CDR2 sequences are MNHNS and SASEGT. CDR3 length: 14 residues. CDR3 region: CASRRTGEHYGYTF. For the CDR3, the DNA is TGTGCCAGCAGAAGGACAGGGGAACACTATGGCTACACCTTC.

With regard to this clone: Compared with germline, one end of the junction differs, possibly owing to a read error. The J gene is TRBJ1-2, the V gene TRBV27; TRBD1 might be the D (6 bases). CDR1 is MNHEY and CDR2 is SMNVEV in the germline V gene (reference sequence). CDR3 length equals 16 residues. The CDR3 protein is CASSLSTDSTFHGCTF. The CDR3 DNA reads TGTGCCAGCAGTTTAAGTACGGACAGTACGTTCCATGGCTGCACCTTC.

The chain has TRBV2 and TRBJ1-6; D is unresolved. V dropped 3 bases and J dropped 7 bases, with 4 bases sitting between them. CDR3 length: 12 amino acids. Germline V gene data show CDR1 as SNHLY and CDR2 as FYNNEI. This chain's CDR3 is CASSDPNSPLHF. The DNA for the CDR3 is TGTGCCAGCAGTGATCCGAATTCACCCCTCCACTTT.

This chain connects TRBV29-1 to TRBJ1-1, with D maybe TRBD1 (6 bases). The germline gives CDR1 SQVTM, CDR2 ANQGSEA. V was clipped by 5 bases and J by 7 bases, with 17 bases between them. The CDR3 covers 13 residues. The CDR3 sequence is CSVLPGVGNEAFF. Written as DNA, the CDR3 is TGCAGCGTTCTTCCAGGGGTCGGGAATGAAGCTTTCTTT.

In its sample, this clone was seen once. The chain links TRBV10-3 to TRBJ2-5; 7 nucleotides align to TRBD2. V shed 6 bases, J shed 1 base, and the junction held 2 bases outside the gene matches. Germline V CDR1 and CDR2: ENHRY, SYGVKD. This CDR3 comprises 13 residues. CDR3 sequence (DNA): TGTGCCATCAGCGGGGGGTCCCAAGAGACCCAGTACTTC. Amino acids: CAISGGSQETQYF.

This chain uses TRBV6-5 with TRBJ1-5; 9 nucleotides match TRBD1. Germline V gene lookup returns CDR1 MNHEY and CDR2 SVGAGI. V trimming: 6 bases; J trimming: 2 bases; junction bases outside the gene matches: 5. The CDR3 contains 15 residues. CDR3 sequence reads: CASRRTGDGNQPQHF. The CDR3 bases are TGTGCCAGCAGAAGGACAGGGGACGGCAATCAGCCCCAGCATTTT.

The chain carries TRBV5-4 and TRBJ2-5, with 11 bases matching TRBD1. The J call may be wrong; the DNA end is better matched by TRBJ2-7. Germline V gene sequence: CDR1 SGHNT, CDR2 YYREEE (reference sequence). The CDR3 spans 15 residues. The CDR3 DNA follows: TGTGCCAGCAGCTTGGCCGGGACAGGGGGAGCCGAGCAGTACTTC. This sequence encodes CASSLAGTGGAEQYF.

This clone was detected a few times. The chain is built from TRBV6-5 and TRBJ2-7; weak D call: TRBD1 (5 bases). Trimming stripped 2 bases from V and 6 bases from J, with 8 bases between. The CDR3 length is 12 residues. Germline CDR1 reads MNHEY; CDR2 reads SVGAGI. Here the CDR3 DNA reads TGTGCCAGCAGTTACGGGGCCGGCGAGCAGTACTTC. It translates to CASSYGAGEQYF.

The chain recombines TRBV28 with TRBJ2-7; 9 nucleotides agree with TRBD1. The CDR3 runs 15 residues. From germline, CDR1 is MDHEN and CDR2 SYDVKM. V gave up 6 bases and J gave up 2 bases; unmatched junction bases: 8. Here the CDR3 DNA reads TGTGCCAGCAGCCGCCTCGGGACAGGGCCCTACGAGCAGTACTTC. Its translation: CASSRLGTGPYEQYF.

This chain uses TRBV15 with TRBJ1-2; D not resolved. The CDR3 loop spans 13 amino acids. CDR1 LNHNV and CDR2 YYDKDF come from the germline V gene (reference sequence). The V and J ends lost 0 bases and 7 bases respectively, with 9 bases between them. The CDR3 DNA is TGTGCCACCAGCAGAGAGCCCAGAACTGGCTACACCTTC. Protein sequence: CATSREPRTGYTF.

The rearrangement links TRBV11-2 to TRBJ2-3; 7 nucleotides match TRBD2. Germline CDR1 is SGHAT and CDR2 is FQNNGV. The length of the CDR3 is 15 residues. Unmatched junction bases numbered 5, after V lost 5 bases and J lost 0 bases. Here the CDR3 DNA reads TGTGCCAGCAGCCCTAGCGGTCCTAGCACAGATACGCAGTATTTT. Its protein is CASSPSGPSTDTQYF.